The present T cell receptor beta chain was sequenced within a study of blood T cell repertoires in COVID-19. On the study more broadly: There were acute and convalescent COVID-19 samples, and they came from the United States, Italy and Spain. PBMCs, B-cell-depleted T cells, or T cells were the source of the cDNA or gDNA that made up the material.

The CDR3 is made up of 13 amino acids. CDR1 and CDR2 from the germline V gene are SSHAT and FNYEAQ (reference sequence). Enrolled during active infection, Seattle patients were then followed longitudinally. Profiling relied on immunoSEQ multiplex PCR, and the TCRdb table lists in-frame clones only, not all of them. The data hold around 160,000 clones, with 87% observed a single time. This clone was seen once. The junction and the germline gene differ at one end; a read error may be behind it. The receptor's source is a woman in her 70s with COVID-19, enrolled during active disease. Specimen: peripheral blood. This rearrangement joins TRBV7-7 to TRBJ2-1, with D possibly matching TRBD2 (6 bases). For the CDR3, the DNA is TGTGCTAGCAGCTCAAGGGGCGGGGATGAGCAGTTCTTC. Its translation is CASSSRGGDEQFF.